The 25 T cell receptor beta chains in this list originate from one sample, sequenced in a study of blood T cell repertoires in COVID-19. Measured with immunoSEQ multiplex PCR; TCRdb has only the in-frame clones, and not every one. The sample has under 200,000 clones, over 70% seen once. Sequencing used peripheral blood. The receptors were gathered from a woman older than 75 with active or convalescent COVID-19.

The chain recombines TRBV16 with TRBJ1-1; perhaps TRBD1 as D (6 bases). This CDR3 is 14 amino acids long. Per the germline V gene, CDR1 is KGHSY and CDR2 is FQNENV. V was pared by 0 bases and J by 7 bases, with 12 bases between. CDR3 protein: CASSQSRGGSEAFF. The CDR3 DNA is TGTGCCAGCAGCCAATCGAGGGGGGGGAGTGAAGCTTTCTTT. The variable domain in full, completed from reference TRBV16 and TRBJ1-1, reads GEEVAQTPKHLVRGEGQKAKLYCAPIKGHSYVFWYQQVLKNEFKFLISFQNENVFDETGMPKERFSAKCLPNSPCSLEIQATKLEDSAVYFCASSQSRGGSEAFFGQGTRLTVV.

CDR3: CASSGDSEKLFF. The DNA for the CDR3 is TGCGCCAGCTCGGGGGATAGTGAAAAACTGTTTTTT. The J gene is TRBJ1-4, the V gene TRBV5-1; D perhaps matches TRBD1 (5 bases). Trimming removed 7 bases at V and 7 bases at J, with 11 bases between. This CDR3 region has 12 residues. In germline, CDR1 is SGHRS, CDR2 YFSETQ. The full variable domain, with the rest looked up from reference TRBV5-1 and TRBJ1-4, is KAGVTQTPRYLIKTRGQQVTLSCSPISGHRSVSWYQQTPGQGLQFLFEYFSETQRNKGNFPGRFSGRQFSNSRSEMNVSTLELGDSALYLCASSGDSEKLFFGSGTQLSVL.

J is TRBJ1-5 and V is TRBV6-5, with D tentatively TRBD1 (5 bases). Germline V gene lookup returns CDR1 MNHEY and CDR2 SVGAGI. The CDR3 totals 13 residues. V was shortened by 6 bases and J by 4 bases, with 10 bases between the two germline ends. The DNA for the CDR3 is TGTGCCAGCAGGGGGCGGGGGAATCAGCCCCAGCATTTT. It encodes CASRGRGNQPQHF.

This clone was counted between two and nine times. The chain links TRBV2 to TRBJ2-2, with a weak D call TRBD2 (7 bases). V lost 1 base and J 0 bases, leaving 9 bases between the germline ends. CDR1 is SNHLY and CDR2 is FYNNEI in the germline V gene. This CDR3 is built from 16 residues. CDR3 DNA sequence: TGTGCCAGCAGTGAAGTCGGGGGGCCGAACACCGGGGAGCTGTTTTTT. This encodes CASSEVGGPNTGELFF.

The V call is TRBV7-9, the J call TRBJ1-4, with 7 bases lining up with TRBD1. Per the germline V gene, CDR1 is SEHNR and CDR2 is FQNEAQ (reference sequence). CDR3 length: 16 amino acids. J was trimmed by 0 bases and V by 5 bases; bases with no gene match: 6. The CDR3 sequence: CASSTGQVATNEKLFF. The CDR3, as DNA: TGTGCCAGCAGCACAGGACAGGTCGCAACTAATGAAAAACTGTTTTTT.

The CDR3 sequence: CASSPPRTVANTGELFF. The CDR3 DNA reads TGTGCCAGCTCACCACCGAGGACAGTCGCGAACACCGGGGAGCTGTTTTTT. V usage is TRBV18 and J usage is TRBJ2-2, with D possibly TRBD1 on 6 matching bases. The CDR3 consists of 17 residues. The V end lost 0 bases, the J end lost 0 bases, and 11 bases lay between the germline ends. Germline V gene lookup returns CDR1 KGHSH and CDR2 LQKENI. The entire variable domain, with the rest obtained from reference TRBV18 and TRBJ2-2, is as follows: NAGVMQNPRHLVRRRGQEARLRCSPMKGHSHVYWYRQLPEEGLKFMVYLQKENIIDESGMPKERFSAEFPKEGPSILRIQQVVRGDSAAYFCASSPPRTVANTGELFFGEGSRLTVL.

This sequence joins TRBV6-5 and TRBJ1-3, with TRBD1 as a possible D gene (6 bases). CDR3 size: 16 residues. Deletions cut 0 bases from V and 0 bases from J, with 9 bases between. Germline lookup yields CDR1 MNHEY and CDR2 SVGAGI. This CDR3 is CASSYSRGGSGNTIYF. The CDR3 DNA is TGTGCCAGCAGTTACTCGAGGGGGGGCTCTGGAAACACCATATATTTT.

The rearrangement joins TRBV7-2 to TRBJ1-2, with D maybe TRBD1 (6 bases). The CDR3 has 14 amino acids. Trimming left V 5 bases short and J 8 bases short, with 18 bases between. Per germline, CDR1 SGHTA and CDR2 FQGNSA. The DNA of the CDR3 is TGTGCCAGCAGCCCCATGGGGGCCCGCTGGGGCTACACCTTC. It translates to CASSPMGARWGYTF.

The CDR3 nucleotides read TGTGCCAGTAGAAATGTAGGGACAGGGGCAACCCACGAGCAGTACTTC. Amino acid sequence: CASRNVGTGATHEQYF. The chain recombines TRBV19 with TRBJ2-7, with TRBD1 matching over 10 bases. The CDR3 covers 16 residues. Unmatched junction bases numbered 13, after V lost 6 bases and J lost 5 bases. Germline loops: CDR1 LNHDA, CDR2 SQIVND (reference sequence).

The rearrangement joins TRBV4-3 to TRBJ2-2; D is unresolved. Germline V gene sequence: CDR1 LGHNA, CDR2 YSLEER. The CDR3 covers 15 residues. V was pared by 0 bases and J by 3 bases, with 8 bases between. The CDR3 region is CASSQEPGYTGELFF. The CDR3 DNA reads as TGCGCCAGCAGCCAAGAACCAGGCTACACCGGGGAGCTGTTTTTT.

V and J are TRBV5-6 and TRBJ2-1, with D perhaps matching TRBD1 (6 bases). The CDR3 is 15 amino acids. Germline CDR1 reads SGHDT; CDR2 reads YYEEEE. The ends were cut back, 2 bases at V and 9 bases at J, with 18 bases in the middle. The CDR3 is CASSFGTQGGSEQFF. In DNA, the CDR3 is TGTGCCAGCAGCTTCGGGACCCAAGGGGGTAGTGAGCAGTTCTTC.

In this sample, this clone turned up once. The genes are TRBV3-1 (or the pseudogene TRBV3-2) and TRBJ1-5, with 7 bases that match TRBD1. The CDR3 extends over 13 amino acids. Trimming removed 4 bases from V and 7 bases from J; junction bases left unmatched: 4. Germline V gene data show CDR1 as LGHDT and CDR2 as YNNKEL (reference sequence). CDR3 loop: CASSRQGSQPQHF. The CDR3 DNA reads TGTGCCAGCAGCCGACAGGGTAGCCAGCCCCAGCATTTT.

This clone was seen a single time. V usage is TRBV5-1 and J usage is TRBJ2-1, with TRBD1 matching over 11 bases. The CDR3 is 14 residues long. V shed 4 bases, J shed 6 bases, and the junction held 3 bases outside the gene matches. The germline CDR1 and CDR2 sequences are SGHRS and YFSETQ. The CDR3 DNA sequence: TGCGCCAGCAGCCAGGGACAGGGGGTCAATGAGCAGTTCTTC. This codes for CASSQGQGVNEQFF.

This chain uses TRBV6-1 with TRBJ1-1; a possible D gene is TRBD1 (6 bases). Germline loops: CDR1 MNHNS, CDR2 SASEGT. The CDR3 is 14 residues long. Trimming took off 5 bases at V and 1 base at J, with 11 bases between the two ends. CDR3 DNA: TGTGCCAGCAGTTCCACAGGGCCGAACACTGAAGCTTTCTTT. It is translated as CASSSTGPNTEAFF.

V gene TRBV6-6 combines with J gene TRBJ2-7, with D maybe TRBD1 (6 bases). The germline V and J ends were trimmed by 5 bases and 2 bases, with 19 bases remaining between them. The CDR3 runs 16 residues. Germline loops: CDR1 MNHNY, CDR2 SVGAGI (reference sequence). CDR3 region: CASSATRTVQTYEQYF. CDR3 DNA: TGTGCCAGCAGTGCAACTCGGACAGTCCAAACCTACGAGCAGTACTTC.

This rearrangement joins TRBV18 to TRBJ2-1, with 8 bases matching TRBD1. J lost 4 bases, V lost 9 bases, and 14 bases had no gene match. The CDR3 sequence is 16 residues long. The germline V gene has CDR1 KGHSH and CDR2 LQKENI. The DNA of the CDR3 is TGTGCCAGTTCTAGAGTGCGGACAGGGACTTACAATGAGCAGTTCTTC. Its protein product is CASSRVRTGTYNEQFF.

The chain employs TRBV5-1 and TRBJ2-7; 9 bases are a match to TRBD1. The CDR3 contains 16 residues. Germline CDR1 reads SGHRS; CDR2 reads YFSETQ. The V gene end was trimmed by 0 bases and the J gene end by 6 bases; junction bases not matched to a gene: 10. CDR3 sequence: CASSLAGQGSIGEQYF. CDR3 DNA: TGCGCCAGCAGCTTGGCTGGACAGGGGTCGATCGGCGAGCAGTACTTC. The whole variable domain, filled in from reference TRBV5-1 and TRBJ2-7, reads KAGVTQTPRYLIKTRGQQVTLSCSPISGHRSVSWYQQTPGQGLQFLFEYFSETQRNKGNFPGRFSGRQFSNSRSEMNVSTLELGDSALYLCASSLAGQGSIGEQYFGPGTRLTVT.

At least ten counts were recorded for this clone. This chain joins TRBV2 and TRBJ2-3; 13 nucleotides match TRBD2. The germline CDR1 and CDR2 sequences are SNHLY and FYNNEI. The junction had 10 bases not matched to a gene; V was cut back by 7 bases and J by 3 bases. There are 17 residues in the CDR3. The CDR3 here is CASKVPGLAGSTDTQYF. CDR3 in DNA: TGTGCCAGCAAAGTCCCGGGACTAGCGGGGTCGACAGATACGCAGTATTTT.

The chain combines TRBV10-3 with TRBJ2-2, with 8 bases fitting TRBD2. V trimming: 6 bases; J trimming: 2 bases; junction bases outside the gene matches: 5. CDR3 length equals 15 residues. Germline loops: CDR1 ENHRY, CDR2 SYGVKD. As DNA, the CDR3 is TGTGCCATCAGCCCCGGGGGGGGCAACACCGGGGAGCTGTTTTTT. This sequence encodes CAISPGGGNTGELFF.

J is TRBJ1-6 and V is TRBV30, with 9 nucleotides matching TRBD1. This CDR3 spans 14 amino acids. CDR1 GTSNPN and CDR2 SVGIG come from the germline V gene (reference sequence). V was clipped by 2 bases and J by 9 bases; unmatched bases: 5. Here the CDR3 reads CAWSPTGGGSPLHF. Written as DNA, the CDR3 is TGTGCCTGGAGTCCGACAGGGGGGGGTTCACCCCTCCACTTT.

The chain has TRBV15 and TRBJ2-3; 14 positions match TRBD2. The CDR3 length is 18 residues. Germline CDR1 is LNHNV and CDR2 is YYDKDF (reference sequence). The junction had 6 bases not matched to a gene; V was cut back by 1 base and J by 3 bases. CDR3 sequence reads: CATSRGGTSGGPTDTQYF. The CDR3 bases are TGTGCCACCAGCAGAGGGGGGACTAGCGGGGGTCCGACAGATACGCAGTATTTT.

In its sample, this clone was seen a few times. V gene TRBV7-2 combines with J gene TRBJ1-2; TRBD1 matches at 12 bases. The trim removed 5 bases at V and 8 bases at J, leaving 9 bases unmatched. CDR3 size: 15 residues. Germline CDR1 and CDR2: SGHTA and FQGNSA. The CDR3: CASSPQGQGAGGYTF. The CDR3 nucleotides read TGTGCCAGCAGCCCCCAGGGACAGGGGGCGGGGGGCTACACCTTC.

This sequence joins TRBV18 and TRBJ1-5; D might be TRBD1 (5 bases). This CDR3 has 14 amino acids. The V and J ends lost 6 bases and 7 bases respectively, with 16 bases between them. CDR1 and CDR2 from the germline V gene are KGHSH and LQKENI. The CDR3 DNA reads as TGTGCCAGCTCCCCGTATGGCGGGACCCAGCCCCAGCATTTT. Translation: CASSPYGGTQPQHF.

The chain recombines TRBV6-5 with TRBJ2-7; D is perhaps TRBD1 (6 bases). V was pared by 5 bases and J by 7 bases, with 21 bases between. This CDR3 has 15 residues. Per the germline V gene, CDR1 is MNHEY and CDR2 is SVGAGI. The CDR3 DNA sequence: TGTGCCAGCAGTCTAACCGGGACACGTACTGGGGAGCAGTACTTC. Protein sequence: CASSLTGTRTGEQYF.

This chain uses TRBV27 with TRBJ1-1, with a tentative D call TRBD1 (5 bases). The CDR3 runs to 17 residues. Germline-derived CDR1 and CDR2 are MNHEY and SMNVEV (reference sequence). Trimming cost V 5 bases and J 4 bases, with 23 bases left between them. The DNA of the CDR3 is TGTGCCAGCAGTCATCGGCCAGCCTTATCGGGGGGCACTGAAGCTTTCTTT. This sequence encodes CASSHRPALSGGTEAFF.